This T cell receptor (beta chain) is from a study of blood T cell repertoires in COVID-19. Turning to the study itself: PBMCs, B-cell-depleted T cells, or T cells provided the cDNA or gDNA that made up the material.

The length of the CDR3 is 15 residues. Germline CDR1 SGHRS, CDR2 YFSETQ. Trimming took off 0 bases at V and 5 bases at J, with 14 bases between the two ends. Assay used: immunoSEQ multiplex PCR; TCRdb lists only in-frame clones, some missing. The data show 450,000 to 500,000 clones, roughly nine tenths seen once. The J gene is TRBJ1-1, the V gene TRBV5-1; D is unclear. The sequence derives from an older woman who had recovered from COVID-19. The sequencing sample was made of PBMCs or T cells enriched from blood (not recorded which). The CDR3 DNA reads TGCGCCAGCAGCTTGGCGGTGGGAAGAGGGACTGAAGCTTTCTTT. This codes for CASSLAVGRGTEAFF. Variable domain in full (rest from reference TRBV5-1 and TRBJ1-1): KAGVTQTPRYLIKTRGQQVTLSCSPISGHRSVSWYQQTPGQGLQFLFEYFSETQRNKGNFPGRFSGRQFSNSRSEMNVSTLELGDSALYLCASSLAVGRGTEAFFGQGTRLTVV.